This T cell receptor beta chain appears in the sequencing data of a study of T-cell memory formation after mild COVID-19 (dated by TCRdb to about 2021). At the level of the whole study: TCR sequence clusters from the two donors were largely donor specific. In a couple of donors, T-cell clones that expanded and contracted after mild COVID-19 were tracked by sequencing TCRalpha and TCRbeta repertoires over time. The cohort comprised two young, previously healthy adult volunteers, one female and one male. Findings and caveats that apply to the study as a whole: The detection of some responding clones in pre-infection memory suggests that pre-existing cross-reactive memory T cells joined the SARS-CoV-2 response. The study covered only two mild cases, and larger cohorts including severe cases with pre-infection samples were considered necessary. SARS-CoV-2 specificity was not confirmed for the second-wave clones peaking on day 37. Balanced CD4/CD8 phenotypes were observed for clones contracting from day 15 to 85, whereas a bias towards CD4+ was observed for a second wave of clones expanding from day 15 to 37. Contracting CD4+ clones were found mainly in CM and EM memory subsets, while CD8+ clones were enriched in EMRA.

Data came from an Illumina NovaSeq 6000. cDNA libraries for TCRalpha and TCRbeta were prepared by 5'RACE using constant-segment primers, with sample barcodes and unique molecular identifiers added. Trizol reagent was used to extract RNA from every sample. Libraries were amplified in two PCR steps, with a second sample barcode and Illumina TruSeq adapters added in the second step. The libraries were sequenced on an Illumina NovaSeq using 2 x 150 bp paired-end reads. Per the original workflow: Reads were demultiplexed and collapsed into UMI-guided consensus sequences with migec v1.2.7. Using mixcr v2.1.11, UMI consensuses were aligned to TRA and TRB V and J templates and then assembled into clonotypes. Expanded or contracted clonotypes were those called significant by both edgeR and NoisET, with noise models trained on biological replicates. For edgeR calls, a false discovery rate-adjusted p below 0.01 and a log2 fold-change threshold of 1 were applied. As an exploratory analysis of dynamics, max-normalized trajectories of the 1000 most abundant clonotypes were examined with PCA combined with hierarchical clustering. The CD4 or CD8 phenotype of responding clones was assigned using the separately sequenced CD4+ and CD8+ repertoires. The public reads were quality trimmed at Q25 with fastp and then assembled into clones with MiXCR by TCRdb, keeping productive beta chains. Every CDR3 protein is listed once, alongside the most common genes and DNA of its rows. The V and J calls follow TCRdb's processing rather than the paper's. The sample table records 250,000 to 300,000 distinct CDR3 sequences; about a sixth of these occur just once. The ten largest clones add up to 22% of the sample.

Ficoll-Paque density gradient centrifugation was used to isolate PBMCs. This clonotype was picked up many times. What this receptor recognizes is not known. No per-base quality is available; no much larger clone lies one base away. This TCR was sampled from a young man who had mild COVID-19 (a few samples of this study predate the infection). The sample titles of this study are shuffled in the database, so cell type and time point are left out; the donor was told from shared clones. Sequences were obtained from PBMCs or a T cell subset sorted from them (not recorded which).

The base sequence is TGTGCCAGCAGCTCCAGTGGAGGACAGGGAAGCACAGATACGCAGTATTTT. Its amino acids are CASSSSGGQGSTDTQYF. Recombination connected TRBV7-2 to TRBJ2-3, and 8 bases in between align with TRBD1. The CDR3 holds 17 amino acids from the cysteine to the phenylalanine. Solely the CDR3 DNA is kept, with 51 bases framed from the first base. Here V drops 4 bases and J drops 0 bases, and the junction holds 9 bases not matched to any gene. Reading the germline V gene gives CDR1 SGHTA and CDR2 FQGNSA.